Sequencing of this T cell receptor (beta chain) was carried out in a study of blood T cell repertoires in COVID-19 (dated by TCRdb to 2018 to 2021). Concerning the study at large: The collaborator samples originated in the United States, Italy and Spain and spanned the acute and convalescent phases of COVID-19. The prospective study material was composed of cDNA or gDNA derived from T cells, B-cell-depleted T cells, or PBMCs. Subjects who had been exposed to COVID-19, were actively infected with it, or had recovered from it provided the deeply sampled blood TCRbeta repertoires that made up the dataset. The repertoires were released in a freely available public database intended as a resource for research on the immune response to SARS-CoV-2. Samples were obtained from the ongoing ImmuneRACE study (first 160 participants) and from 1,200 or so subjects provided by 6 global collaborators. Nearly every sample came with metadata listing a de-identified subject ID, COVID-19 status, age in years and sex. Where available, HLA class I and class II types were taken from metadata supplied by the sample provider and were not determined by assay-based typing.

Each collaborating institution followed its own protocols to collect whole blood in K2EDTA tubes. For TCRbeta analysis, collaborators shipped samples as frozen whole blood, isolated PBMCs, or DNA extracted from either of those sample types. Overall study results and their limits: Clinical and demographic metadata were provided uncurated, with the amount varying by source and participant.

The immunoSEQ Assay, a bias-controlled multiplex PCR, was used to amplify TCRbeta CDR3 regions from genomic DNA. The paper's data handling went like this. The number of nucleated cells in each sample was estimated from the amplification of reference gene primers within the assay. Sequence reads were collapsed and filtered to measure the absolute abundance of every unique TCRbeta CDR3 rearrangement. For each sample, productive Simpson clonality was calculated as the square root of Simpson's diversity index over productive rearrangements. Drawn from immuneACCESS, this table holds only the in-frame rearrangements with V and J called that TCRdb kept. Clones are partly lost; checked studies trace under half to an unresolved V gene and leave the rest unexplained. From that table come the V and J calls and clone size; the DNA was used to work out D and trimming. The sample table lists more than 85,000 clones, just over 75% of them with a count of one. Less than 4% of the sample lies in the top ten.

Details on this clone: The target of this receptor is not known. No much larger clone exists at a distance of one base, and base qualities are not known.

The germline V end is reduced by 5 bases and the J end by 4 bases; junction bases left unmatched: 15. From cysteine to phenylalanine, the CDR3 is 17 amino acids long. Of all the DNA, just the CDR3 is kept, 51 bases in frame from base 1. The germline V gene (reference sequence) specifies MNHNY as CDR1 and SVGAGI as CDR2. The TCR sequence derives from a woman aged 80 or over with acute or convalescent COVID-19. The rearrangement joined TRBV6-6 to TRBJ2-5, with 8 bases aligning to TRBD2. The sequencing sample was made of peripheral blood. The CDR3 loop reads CASSRVGGRLRGETQYF. The nucleotide sequence reads TGTGCCAGCAGTCGTGTTGGCGGGAGGCTAAGAGGAGAGACCCAGTACTTC.